This T cell receptor beta chain derives from a study of blood T cell repertoires in COVID-19. V lost 3 bases to trimming and J lost 2 bases; unmatched junction nucleotides: 6. Germline values: CDR1 ENHRY, CDR2 SYGVKD. This CDR3 has 15 amino acids. This table comes from immunoSEQ multiplex PCR, and its TCRdb copy is limited to in-frame clones, with some not included. This sample has roughly 75,000 clones; almost 85% occur once, and the top ten carry around 9.6%. The rearrangement links TRBV10-3 to TRBJ2-7; 8 nucleotides align to TRBD2. Sequenced material: peripheral blood. This sequence was found in a middle-aged man with COVID-19, enrolled during active disease. The CDR3 DNA follows: TGTGCCATCAGTGAAGGGGCGGGAGGAACCTACGAGCAGTACTTC. Translation gives CAISEGAGGTYEQYF.